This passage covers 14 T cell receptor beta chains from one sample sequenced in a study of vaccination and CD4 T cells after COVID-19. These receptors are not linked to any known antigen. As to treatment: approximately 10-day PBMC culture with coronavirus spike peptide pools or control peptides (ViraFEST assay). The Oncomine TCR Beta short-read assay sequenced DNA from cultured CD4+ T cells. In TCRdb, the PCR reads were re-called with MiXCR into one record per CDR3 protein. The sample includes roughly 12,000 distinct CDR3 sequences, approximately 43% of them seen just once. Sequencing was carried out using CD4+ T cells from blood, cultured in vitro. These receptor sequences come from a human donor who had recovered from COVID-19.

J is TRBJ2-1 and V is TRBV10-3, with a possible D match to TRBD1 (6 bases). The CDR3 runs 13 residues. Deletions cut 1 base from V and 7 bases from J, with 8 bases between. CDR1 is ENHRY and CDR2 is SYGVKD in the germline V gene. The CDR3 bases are TGTGCCATCAGTGAGTTTCAGGGGAATGAGCAGTTCTTC. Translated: CAISEFQGNEQFF.

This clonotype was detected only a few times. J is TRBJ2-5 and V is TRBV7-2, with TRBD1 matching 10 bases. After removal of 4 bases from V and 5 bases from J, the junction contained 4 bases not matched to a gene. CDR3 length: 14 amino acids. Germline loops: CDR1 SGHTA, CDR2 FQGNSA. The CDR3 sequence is CASSSRQGAETQYF. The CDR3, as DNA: TGTGCCAGCAGCTCCCGACAGGGGGCGGAGACCCAGTACTTC.

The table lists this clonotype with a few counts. CDR3 amino acids: CASRRTRLRETQYF. Here the CDR3 DNA reads TGTGCCAGCAGGAGAACTAGGCTCCGAGAGACCCAGTACTTC. The chain couples TRBV2 to TRBJ2-5, with D maybe TRBD2 (5 bases). Looked up from germline, CDR1 is SNHLY and CDR2 is FYNNEI. V dropped 6 bases and J dropped 4 bases, with 15 bases sitting between them. CDR3 length: 14 amino acids.

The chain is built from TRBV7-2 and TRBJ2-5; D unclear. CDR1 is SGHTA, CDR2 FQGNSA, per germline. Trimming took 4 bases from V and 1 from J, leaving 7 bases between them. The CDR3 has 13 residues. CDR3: CASSSGPQETQYF. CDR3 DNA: TGTGCCAGCAGCTCCGGGCCCCAAGAGACCCAGTACTTC.

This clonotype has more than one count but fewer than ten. For the CDR3, the DNA is TGTGCCACCCGGGACTATAAGGTTAAGGAGGTCGATGAGCAGTTCTTC. This encodes CATRDYKVKEVDEQFF. V usage is TRBV10-3 and J usage is TRBJ2-1; 7 bases map to TRBD2. CDR1 and CDR2 (germline): ENHRY, SYGVKD. V dropped 10 bases and J dropped 8; count of bases not matched to a gene: 20. The CDR3 contains 16 residues.

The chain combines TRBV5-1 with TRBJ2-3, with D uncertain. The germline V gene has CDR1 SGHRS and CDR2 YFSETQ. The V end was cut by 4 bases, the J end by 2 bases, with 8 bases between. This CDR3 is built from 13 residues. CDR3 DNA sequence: TGCGCCAGCAGCCTTCTCCTCACAGATACGCAGTATTTT. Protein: CASSLLLTDTQYF.

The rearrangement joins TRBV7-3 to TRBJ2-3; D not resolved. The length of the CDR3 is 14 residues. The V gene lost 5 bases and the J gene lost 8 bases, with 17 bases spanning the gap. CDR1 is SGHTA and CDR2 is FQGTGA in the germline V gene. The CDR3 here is CASSDPRAPGTQYF. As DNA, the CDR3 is TGTGCCAGCAGCGACCCCCGTGCCCCGGGTACGCAGTATTTT.

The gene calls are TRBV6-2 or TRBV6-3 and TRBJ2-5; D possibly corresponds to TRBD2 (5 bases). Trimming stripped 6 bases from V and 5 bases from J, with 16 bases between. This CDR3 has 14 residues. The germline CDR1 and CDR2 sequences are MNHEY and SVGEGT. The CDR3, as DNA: TGTGCCAGCAGCCGTGCACCGGAGGTGGAGACCCAGTACTTC. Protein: CASSRAPEVETQYF.

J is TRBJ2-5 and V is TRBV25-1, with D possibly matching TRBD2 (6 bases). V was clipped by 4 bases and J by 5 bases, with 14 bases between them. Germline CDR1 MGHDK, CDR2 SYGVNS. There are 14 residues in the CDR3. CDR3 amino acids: CASSAISGRETQYF. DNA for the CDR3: TGTGCCAGCAGTGCCATATCGGGGAGGGAGACCCAGTACTTC.

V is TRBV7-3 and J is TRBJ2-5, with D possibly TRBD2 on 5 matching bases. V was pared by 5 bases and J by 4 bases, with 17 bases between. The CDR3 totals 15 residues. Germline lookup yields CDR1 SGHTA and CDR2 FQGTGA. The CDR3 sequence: CASSADSASPETQYF. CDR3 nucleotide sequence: TGTGCCAGCAGCGCGGACTCAGCGAGCCCAGAGACCCAGTACTTC.

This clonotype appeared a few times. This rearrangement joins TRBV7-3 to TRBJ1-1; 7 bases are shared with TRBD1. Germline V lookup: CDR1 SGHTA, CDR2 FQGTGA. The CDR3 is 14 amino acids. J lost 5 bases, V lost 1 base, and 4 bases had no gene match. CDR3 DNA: TGTGCCAGCAGCTTAAGAGCAGGGGGAACTGAAGCTTTCTTT. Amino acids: CASSLRAGGTEAFF.

CDR3 loop: CASSYSSQGAYGYTF. For the CDR3, the DNA is TGTGCCAGCAGTTACTCGAGCCAGGGAGCTTATGGCTACACCTTC. The chain employs TRBV6-5 and TRBJ1-2, with D tentatively TRBD1 (5 bases). V was pared by 0 bases and J by 5 bases, with 13 bases between. The CDR3 totals 15 residues. Germline V gene lookup returns CDR1 MNHEY and CDR2 SVGAGI.

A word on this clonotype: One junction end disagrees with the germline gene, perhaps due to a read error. The CDR3: CSARRRGRAYSSEQYF. CDR3 DNA: TGCAGTGCTAGAAGGCGCGGGAGGGCCTATTCCTCCGAGCAGTACTTC. The rearrangement uses TRBV20-1 and TRBJ2-7, with 9 positions matching TRBD2. The CDR3 covers 16 residues. The V gene's germline CDR1 is DFQATT and CDR2 SNEGSKA (reference sequence).

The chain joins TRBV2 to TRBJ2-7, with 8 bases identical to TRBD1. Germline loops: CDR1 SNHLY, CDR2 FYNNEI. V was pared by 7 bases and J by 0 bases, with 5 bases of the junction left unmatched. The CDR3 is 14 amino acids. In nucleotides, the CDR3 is TGTGCCAGCACCCCAGGGGGCGGCTCCTACGAGCAGTACTTC. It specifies CASTPGGGSYEQYF.